In its sample, the clone carrying this TCR beta chain was seen many times. The sample is drawn from a study of metastatic and nonmetastatic thyroid tumors. Background on the study: Repertoire comparisons spanned blood and tumor or nodule tissue from malignant and benign thyroid patients.

Before thyroid surgery, none of the patients had received any treatment. MiXCR reprocessed the PCR reads for TCRdb. The sample lists under 95,000 clones, roughly 8.6% seen once, with around 9.2% in the top ten. Trimming took off 0 bases at V and 6 bases at J, with 10 bases between the two ends. The CDR3 consists of 13 residues. The germline V gene encodes CDR1 SGHRS and CDR2 YFSETQ. Sequenced: blood. The sequence was collected from a female donor with papillary thyroid cancer or a benign thyroid nodule (not recorded which). Some clones in this sample may be carry-over from other donors' samples. The chain has TRBV5-1 and TRBJ2-7; D possibly matches TRBD1 or TRBD2 (5 bases each). Written as DNA, the CDR3 is TGCGCCAGCAGCTTGGCCTCGGGGCCCGAGCAGTACTTC. Encoded protein: CASSLASGPEQYF.